In this sample, the clone carrying this T cell receptor (beta chain) turned up a few times. This CDR3 region has 15 residues. V was clipped by 4 bases and J by 6 bases, with 15 bases between them. Germline lookup yields CDR1 SNHLY and CDR2 FYNNEI. The record originates from a study of identical twins. TCRdb analysed the 5' RACE reads with MiXCR anew, one entry per CDR3 protein. Here the sample spans around 340,000 distinct CDR3 sequences, about 12% being singletons. These data were also filed under a second study, of yellow fever vaccine responses in identical twins.

Source material: CD8+ T cells sorted from blood. The sequence was obtained from a woman younger than 35 in good health. V gene TRBV2 combines with J gene TRBJ1-4; perhaps TRBD1 as D (6 bases). In DNA, the CDR3 is TGTGCCAGCAGTGCTTGGTATCGACAGGATGAAAAACTGTTTTTT. Its protein is CASSAWYRQDEKLFF.